This T cell receptor (beta chain) is from a study of blood T cell repertoires in COVID-19. The wider study: Samples taken during acute and convalescent COVID-19 were collected in the United States, Italy and Spain. PBMCs, B-cell-depleted T cells, or T cells were the source of the cDNA or gDNA that made up the material.

CDR1 MDHEN and CDR2 SYDVKM come from the germline V gene. The J segment lost 3 bases and the V segment lost 2 bases, leaving 2 bases of the junction unmatched. The CDR3 consists of 15 residues. Participants came from about 23 US areas, aged roughly 18 to 100 years. Participants had their cohort set by participant-reported clinical history. The table came from immunoSEQ multiplex PCR; TCRdb's copy has only in-frame clones and leaves some out. In the table there are more than 200,000 clones, nearly 90% of which are singletons. The sample was PBMCs or T cells enriched from blood (not recorded which). The J gene is TRBJ2-7, the V gene TRBV28; 12 nucleotides line up with TRBD2. This sequence was found in a woman aged 25-40 years with acute COVID-19. As DNA, the CDR3 is TGTGCCAGCAGTTTACGACTAGCGGGAGTCTACGAGCAGTACTTC. It is translated as CASSLRLAGVYEQYF.